Below, one T cell receptor beta chain is given with its context. Antigen specificity is unknown. The PCR employed 60 Vbeta primers together with 13 Jbeta primers. The data were produced by immunoSEQ multiplex PCR, yet TCRdb's version contains in-frame clones alone and is incomplete. Its clone listing holds around 100,000 clones. This sample is part of a study of cytomegalovirus exposure and HLA in healthy donors. As for the study in general: Earlier findings included over 90 million unique TCR beta sequences obtained from 150 million to 200 million T cells. The study, taken as a whole, reports: TCR beta V- and J-gene trimming, according to a later analysis, was linked to a missense DCLRE1C variant. TCR beta sequences reportedly predicted most subjects' HLA-A and HLA-B alleles accurately.

Donors showed nominal health when sampled, although they likely had unrecorded immune exposures. The sequencing input was PBMCs. The receptor was derived from a man aged 40-49 years in good health and CMV-seronegative.

CDR3 sequence (DNA): TGTGCCAGCAGCGCCGCAGGGGCGGACACCATATATTTT. As protein: CASSAAGADTIYF. This rearrangement joins TRBV7-2 to TRBJ1-3, with D possibly matching TRBD1 (6 bases). Germline lookup yields CDR1 SGHTA and CDR2 FQGNSA. The CDR3 extends over 13 amino acids. Trimming cost V 5 bases and J 8 bases, with 13 bases left between them.